This T cell receptor (beta chain) was sequenced for a study of T cells in Graves' hyperthyroidism and ophthalmopathy (dated by TCRdb to the late 2010s). With respect to the entire study: Peripheral blood was sampled at the time of initial diagnosis, prior to any treatment. To identify distinguishing TCR V-J signatures, a discovery cohort of around 100 patients was used, comprising some 43 with Graves' ophthalmopathy and around 57 with stable Graves' hyperthyroidism. Whether ophthalmopathy could be predicted prospectively was tested in an independent validation cohort made up of 18 to 20 hyperthyroidism patients plus 17 patients who later progressed to ophthalmopathy. The approximately 100 discovery patients were randomly split 7:3 into training and test sets. The study also compared thyroid tissue and blood T-cell repertoires from a handful of Graves' hyperthyroidism patients. After sampling, hyperthyroidism patients received methimazole starting at 30 mg daily, and ophthalmopathy patients received high-dose intravenous methylprednisolone. According to the paper, TCR Vbeta CDR3 sequencing was carried out on over 130 peripheral blood samples, which came from under 50 ophthalmopathy, roughly 75 hyperthyroidism and about 17 progressor patients. The study at large found these results: Most expanded thyroid clonotypes (frequency above 0.001) were also found in blood, which suggests that blood repertoires may mirror thyroid immune responses. In validation, the model predicted progression to ophthalmopathy a median of 6.5 months before onset, with about 70% sensitivity and about 72% specificity. In cross-validation, a model built on a 13 V-J signature told ophthalmopathy apart from stable hyperthyroidism with approximately 90% sensitivity and 81% to 82% specificity, and in testing the same model reached 80%/75%. Sample size was not statistically predetermined, and investigators were not blinded to group allocation.

Moderately to severely active disease, a Clinical Activity Score of at least 3, a NOSPECS grade of at least 4, and a duration under 3 months were present in ophthalmopathy patients. Any patient with an uncontrolled infection, another autoimmune disease, pregnancy or lactation was excluded. Diagnoses relied on clinical symptoms, serum thyroxine and TRAb, thyroid ultrasound and orbital computed tomography. PBMCs were separated from roughly 9.6 ml of fresh peripheral blood using Ficoll-Paque density gradient centrifugation. Trizol reagent was used to extract total RNA, and RNA quality was then checked on an Agilent 2100 Bioanalyzer. Measured from the cysteine to the phenylalanine, the CDR3 is 15 residues long. Kept here is only the CDR3 DNA, which spans 45 bases and is read in frame from base 1. V and J are truncated by 5 bases and 4 bases respectively, leaving an intervening sequence of 14 bases. The germline V gene (reference sequence) supplies CDR1 SEHNR and CDR2 FQNEAQ.

The TCR beta CDR3 regions were amplified from RNA transcripts. The TCR CDR3 was subjected to a first round of RT-PCR using the HTBI primer set and the Qiagen OneStep RT-PCR kit. The libraries were constructed in a second round of multiplex PCR and then size-selected and purified. The libraries were sequenced on an Illumina HiSeq2000 using paired-end 100 bp reads. Turning to the authors' computational methods: Raw data were processed with SOAPnuke, discarding reads with adapters, uncalled bases, mean Phred below 15, or no exact constant-primer or identifier match. COPE v1.2.5 was used to merge the high-quality paired reads, and each unique nucleotide sequence was defined as a clonotype. MiTCR v1.1 was used to align the clonotypes against IMGT TRBV, TRBD and TRBJ reference segments. Only V-J combinations with frequency above 0.0001, covering 98% to 99.2% of repertoires, were analysed. A TCS score was defined as the ratio between F50 (clonal expansion) and ExV (chaos), using BLOSUM62-based TCRdist between CDR3 peptides within each V-J. Welch's t-statistics and random forest reduced fewer than 550 V-J features to 10 to 15, which were used in a naive Bayes classifier (R e1071). TCRdb reprocessed the public reads (quality trimming at Q25 with fastp, clone calling with MiXCR) and kept in-frame beta chains. Each CDR3 protein gets just one entry, which takes the most common genes and DNA from the rows behind it. The V and J calls come from TCRdb's annotation, not from the publication. The sample includes approximately 600,000 distinct CDR3 sequences, with around 21% observed a single time. Jointly, the top ten make up approximately 30% of the sample.

Notes on this clonotype: Its antigen is unknown. No per-base quality is available; no much larger clone lies one base away.

The rearranged chain carries TRBV7-9 and TRBJ2-2, with a tentative D gene TRBD2 over 6 matching bases. Sequenced material: blood. The receptor was isolated from a man aged 25-45 years with Graves' ophthalmopathy. The DNA sequence is given as TGTGCCAGCAGCCCCCCCGGCGGGGCCACCGGGGAGCTGTTTTTT. This codes for CASSPPGGATGELFF.